What follows are 11 T cell receptor beta chains derived from one specimen sequenced in a study of post-analysis software for immune sequencing data. Study-wide points: There were a few TRBV segments more frequent in patients than controls, and TRBV5-6, TRBV5-1 and TRBV20-1 were among them.

Researchers reported that TCR beta cDNA libraries carried unique molecular identifiers. Each CDR3 protein is one row after TCRdb ran MiXCR on the PCR reads. The sample has hundreds of thousands of distinct CDR3 sequences; 30% are singletons. These TCRs' antigens remain unknown. The sequenced material came from blood. Receptor source: a girl aged 10-17 years with multiple sclerosis.

The chain links TRBV6-4 to TRBJ1-6; tentatively, D is TRBD1 (6 bases). Germline values: CDR1 MRHNA, CDR2 SNTAGT. With 4 bases removed from V and 9 bases from J, the gap between germline ends came to 16 bases. This CDR3 has 15 amino acids. Here the CDR3 reads CASSGDRLSGSPLHF. The CDR3, as DNA: TGTGCCAGCAGTGGCGACAGGCTAAGTGGTTCACCCCTCCACTTT.

V gene TRBV19 combines with J gene TRBJ2-6; D perhaps matches TRBD1 (5 bases). CDR3 length: 16 amino acids. The V end was cut by 0 bases, the J end by 2 bases, with 8 bases between. CDR1 and CDR2 from the germline V gene are LNHDA and SQIVND (reference sequence). The CDR3 DNA reads TGTGCCAGTAGTATAGATGCACAGGCTGGGGCCAACGTCCTGACTTTC. It is translated as CASSIDAQAGANVLTF.

The chain has TRBV13 and TRBJ1-6, with D possibly matching TRBD1 (6 bases). Per germline, CDR1 PRHDT and CDR2 FYEKMQ (reference sequence). Trimming took off 5 bases at V and 0 bases at J, with 20 bases between the two ends. CDR3 length: 19 amino acids. The CDR3 coding sequence is TGTGCCAGCAGCACCCGCGTGGGGCGGGGGCCCTCCTATAATTCACCCCTCCACTTT. Its protein is CASSTRVGRGPSYNSPLHF.

The chain employs TRBV6-5 and TRBJ2-1; 10 bases fit TRBD1. With V trimmed by 2 bases and J by 4 bases, 8 bases remained unmatched. The CDR3 contains 17 residues. Germline V gives CDR1 MNHEY, CDR2 SVGAGI. In DNA, the CDR3 is TGTGCCAGCAGTTACCCATTGGGACAGGGGAGATACAATGAGCAGTTCTTC. Translated, it gives CASSYPLGQGRYNEQFF.

This clonotype showed up just a few times. This chain links TRBV10-3 with TRBJ2-7; 10 bases match TRBD1. The CDR3 runs to 15 residues. V gave up 6 bases and J gave up 4 bases; unmatched junction bases: 9. From germline, CDR1 is ENHRY and CDR2 SYGVKD. The CDR3 here is CAIREDRGLSYEQYF. The DNA of the CDR3 is TGTGCCATCAGGGAAGACAGGGGGCTCTCTTACGAGCAGTACTTC.

The J gene is TRBJ1-1, the V gene TRBV20-1, with a weak D call TRBD1 (5 bases). The length of the CDR3 is 14 residues. Germline V gene lookup returns CDR1 DFQATT and CDR2 SNEGSKA (reference sequence). V was trimmed by 2 bases and J by 3 bases, leaving 13 bases between them. The CDR3 sequence is CSARSGPGYTEAFF. CDR3 sequence (DNA): TGCAGTGCTAGATCGGGGCCAGGTTACACTGAAGCTTTCTTT.

About this clonotype: The junction differs from germline at one of its ends, possibly a read error. The J gene is TRBJ1-2, the V gene TRBV11-2; TRBD1 matches 7 bases. Germline-derived CDR1 and CDR2 are SGHAT and FQNNGV. The CDR3 extends over 15 amino acids. The CDR3 nucleotides read TGTGCCAGCAGTCGCATAATAAGGGACAGCTATGGTTACACCTTC. Encoded protein: CASSRIIRDSYGYTF. Supplemented by reference TRBV11-2 and TRBJ1-2, the full variable domain reads EAGVAQSPRYKIIEKRQSVAFWCNPISGHATLYWYQQILGQGPKLLIQFQNNGVVDDSQLPKDRFSAERLKGVDSTLKIQPAKLEDSAVYLCASSRIIRDSYGYTFGSGTRLTVV.

The V call is TRBV5-1, the J call TRBJ2-1; D is unresolved. Germline V lookup: CDR1 SGHRS, CDR2 YFSETQ. The CDR3 has 16 amino acids. Trimming took 0 bases from V and 7 from J, leaving 17 bases between them. The CDR3 loop is CASSLAKWGTGNEQFF. CDR3 nucleotides: TGCGCCAGCAGCTTGGCCAAGTGGGGTACGGGTAATGAGCAGTTCTTC.

The chain carries TRBV20-1 and TRBJ2-1; the match to TRBD2 covers 15 bases. CDR1 is DFQATT and CDR2 is SNEGSKA in the germline V gene (reference sequence). The V gene end was trimmed by 5 bases and the J gene end by 8 bases; junction bases not matched to a gene: 7. The CDR3 has 15 amino acids. The CDR3 DNA is TGCAGTGCTGGACTAGCGGGAGGGCCGGTGGATGAGCAGTTCTTC. Protein sequence: CSAGLAGGPVDEQFF.

V and J are TRBV5-1 and TRBJ1-2; D possibly corresponds to TRBD1 (5 bases). Germline V gene lookup returns CDR1 SGHRS and CDR2 YFSETQ. The CDR3 totals 14 residues. Trimming took 0 bases from V and 8 from J, leaving 14 bases between them. The CDR3 DNA sequence: TGCGCCAGCAGCTTGGAGGGGCAGGAGGAAGGCTACACCTTC. Translating it yields CASSLEGQEEGYTF.

The chain links TRBV21-1 to TRBJ1-2. TRBV21-1 is a documented pseudogene. The CDR3 totals 15 residues. The CDR3 sequence is CASSLPFKYGNGYTF. The CDR3, as DNA: TGTGCCAGCAGCCTACCGTTTAAATACGGAAATGGCTACACCTTC.